This T cell receptor (beta chain) appears in the sequencing data of a study of blood T cell repertoires in COVID-19. Study summary: From the United States, Italy and Spain came samples of acute and convalescent COVID-19. Sources were T cells, B-cell-depleted T cells, or PBMCs; the material itself was cDNA or gDNA.

This CDR3 is 11 amino acids long. V trimming: 7 bases; J trimming: 8 bases; junction bases outside the gene matches: 7. Germline CDR1 is SQVTM and CDR2 is ANQGSEA. In the original workflow: Reference gene primer amplification gave estimated nucleated cell counts. The protocol was immunoSEQ multiplex PCR, while the TCRdb copy is restricted to in-frame clones and leaves out a portion. That table gives V, J and clone size, and the DNA gave D and trimming. The sample consists of about 35,000 clones, about 78% of them appearing once. The chain recombines TRBV29-1 with TRBJ1-2, with 7 bases matching TRBD1. The sequencing input was peripheral blood. The sequence was obtained from a man older than 75 with acute or convalescent COVID-19. DNA of the CDR3: TGCAGCGCTGAGACAGGGTACGGCTACACCTTC. Translated: CSAETGYGYTF.